The rows below give T cell receptor beta chains drawn from one sample of a study of T cell responses to AZD1222 COVID-19 vaccine. Using immunoSEQ multiplex PCR, the repertoire was profiled, and TCRdb retains in-frame clones only, with some absent. The sample records roughly 130,000 clones, about 92% being singletons. The material was peripheral blood, obtained on day 0 of AZD1222 vaccination. These receptors were collected from an adult in good health. The CDR3 runs from the conserved cysteine through the conserved F or W. The D gene is left open where the match is weak. Clone size is given for some rows only: seen once, a few or many times, or a class if the clone is expanded.

NA	TRBJ1-5	NA	TRBV10-2	CASSERIGTGRNQPQHF	TGCGCCAGCAGTGAGAGGATAGGAACGGGGAGGAATCAGCCCCAGCATTTT
NA	TRBJ2-1	NA	TRBV6-1	CASSESSTYEQFF	TGTGCCAGCAGTGAATCTTCCACCTATGAGCAGTTCTTC
NA	TRBJ1-1	NA	TRBV19	CASSWVGRMNTEAFF	TGTGCCAGTAGCTGGGTCGGCAGGATGAACACTGAAGCTTTCTTT
NA	TRBJ1-1	TRBD1	TRBV6-4	CASSEQPTGFLSEAFF	TGTGCCAGCAGTGAACAACCGACAGGGTTTCTTAGCGAAGCTTTCTTT
once	TRBJ1-1	NA	TRBV19	CASSITREGNTEAFF	TGTGCCAGTAGTATAACCCGGGAAGGGAACACTGAAGCTTTCTTT
once	TRBJ1-1	NA	TRBV19	CASSIGDWIMNTEAFF	TGTGCCAGTAGTATAGGGGATTGGATCATGAACACTGAAGCTTTCTTT
NA	TRBJ2-6	NA	TRBV3-1/TRBV3-2	CASSSGLFMISGANVLTF	TGTGCCAGCAGCTCGGGACTCTTCATGATCTCTGGGGCCAACGTCCTGACTTTC
NA	TRBJ2-1	NA	TRBV11-1	CASSLDPEQFF	TGTGCCAGCAGCCTAGACCCAGAGCAGTTCTTC
NA	TRBJ1-4	TRBD1	TRBV12-5	CASGLVRTGPGEKLFF	TGTGCTAGTGGTTTGGTACGGACAGGGCCAGGTGAAAAACTGTTTTTT
NA	TRBJ2-1	TRBD2	TRBV3-1/TRBV3-2	CASSRLWTSGRHNEQFF	TGTGCCAGCAGCCGGCTTTGGACTAGCGGGAGGCACAATGAGCAGTTCTTC
NA	TRBJ1-6	TRBD1	TRBV19	CATKTGDSPLHF	TGTGCCACTAAGACAGGGGATTCACCCCTCCACTTT
NA	TRBJ1-1	NA	TRBV5-8	CASSFRQGGTEAFF	TGTGCCAGCAGCTTCCGTCAGGGAGGGACTGAAGCTTTCTTT
NA	TRBJ1-1	NA	TRBV7-9	CASSFTGSNTEAFF	TGTGCCAGCAGCTTCACAGGTTCGAACACTGAAGCTTTCTTT
NA	TRBJ2-7	TRBD1	TRBV19	CASSSTPGQGGREQYF	TGTGCCAGTAGTAGTACACCGGGACAGGGGGGCCGCGAGCAGTACTTC
NA	TRBJ1-1	NA	TRBV11-3	CASSRQGTEAFF	TGTGCCAGCAGCCGCCAGGGCACTGAAGCTTTCTTT
NA	TRBJ2-2	TRBD1	TRBV12-5	CASGLVFLRTGGSDDTGELFF	TGTGCTAGTGGTTTGGTATTTTTGAGGACAGGGGGCTCTGACGACACCGGGGAGCTGTTTTTT
NA	TRBJ1-6	TRBD1	TRBV18	CASSLRRTGQNSPLHF	TGTGCCAGCTCACTGCGCCGGACAGGGCAAAATTCACCCCTCCACTTT
NA	TRBJ1-3	NA	TRBV11-2	CASSSFLGNTIYF	TGTGCCAGCAGCTCCTTCCTCGGAAACACCATATATTTT
NA	TRBJ2-5	NA	TRBV19	CASSIRRDRETQYF	TGTGCCAGTAGTATTCGGAGGGACCGGGAGACCCAGTACTTC
NA	TRBJ2-1	TRBD1	TRBV28	CASSGGQGVVRNEQFF	TGTGCCAGCAGTGGAGGACAGGGGGTGGTAAGAAATGAGCAGTTCTTC
few	TRBJ2-7	NA	TRBV7-2	CASSFTRLLTESSYEQYF	TGTGCCAGCAGCTTCACTAGACTGCTAACCGAAAGCTCCTACGAGCAGTACTTC
NA	TRBJ2-7	NA	TRBV5-1	CASSLGLGSSYEQYF	TGCGCCAGCAGCCTGGGACTCGGCAGCTCCTACGAGCAGTACTTC
NA	TRBJ2-5	NA	TRBV29-1	CSVDRGLEETQYF	TGCAGCGTTGACCGGGGGCTGGAAGAGACCCAGTACTTC
NA	TRBJ1-1	TRBD1	TRBV7-9	CASSLDRAPTEAFF	TGTGCCAGCAGCCTGGACAGGGCTCCCACTGAAGCTTTCTTT
NA	TRBJ2-5	TRBD1	TRBV30	CAWSTGAGETQYF	TGTGCCTGGAGCACAGGGGCGGGCGAGACCCAGTACTTC
NA	TRBJ2-1	TRBD2	TRBV19	CASSIWGLAGNNEQFF	TGTGCCAGTAGTATTTGGGGGCTAGCGGGCAACAATGAGCAGTTCTTC
NA	TRBJ1-4	NA	TRBV6-1	CASSEALPGGLSTNEKLFF	TGTGCCAGCAGTGAAGCGCTTCCGGGGGGTCTGTCCACTAATGAAAAACTGTTTTTT
NA	TRBJ1-1	NA	TRBV27	CASSSTQGEGTEAFF	TGTGCCAGCAGTTCGACACAGGGAGAGGGCACTGAAGCTTTCTTT
NA	TRBJ2-7	TRBD1	TRBV5-6	CASSLVGQGYEQYF	TGTGCCAGCAGCTTGGTGGGACAGGGCTACGAGCAGTACTTC
NA	TRBJ2-1	NA	TRBV5-1	CASSLGLATYNEQFF	TGCGCCAGCAGCTTAGGCCTAGCAACCTACAATGAGCAGTTCTTC
NA	TRBJ1-2	NA	TRBV5-6	CASSLKGGSVDYGYTF	TGTGCCAGCAGCTTAAAGGGGGGAAGTGTTGACTATGGCTACACCTTC
NA	TRBJ1-1	NA	TRBV12-5	CASGLSRGGTEAFF	TGTGCTAGTGGTTTGAGTAGGGGGGGCACTGAAGCTTTCTTT
NA	TRBJ1-1	TRBD1	TRBV2	CASSAPGQMNTEAFF	TGTGCCAGCAGTGCCCCGGGACAGATGAACACTGAAGCTTTCTTT
NA	TRBJ2-3	NA	TRBV5-1	CASSLVSGLTDTQYF	TGCGCCAGCAGCTTGGTATCAGGGCTCACAGATACGCAGTATTTT